One and the same sample provided the 18 T cell receptor beta chains below, sequenced in a study of T cells after yellow fever vaccination. TCRdb re-derived calls from the 5' RACE reads in MiXCR, one entry per CDR3 protein. Altogether 400,000 to 450,000 distinct CDR3 sequences are present, about 19% being singletons, with the ten largest covering 18%. Material: PBMCs, obtained before the yellow fever booster vaccination. All receptors come from a man in his late teens or twenties who received the YFV17D yellow fever vaccine.

This clonotype occurred a few times. The chain combines TRBV5-1 with TRBJ1-3; D remains ambiguous. Trimming left V 0 bases short and J 14 bases short, with 15 bases between. The CDR3 consists of 13 residues. CDR1 and CDR2 (germline): SGHRS, YFSETQ. As DNA, the CDR3 is TGCGCCAGCAGCTTGGAGTACCCACTGATCGTATATTTT. This encodes CASSLEYPLIVYF.

Only a few counts were recorded for this clonotype. The chain employs TRBV12-3 or TRBV12-4 and TRBJ2-2; the D is unclear. V was cut by 1 base and J by 8 bases, with 5 bases left in between. The CDR3 loop spans 12 amino acids. The CDR3 bases are TGTGCCAGCAGTTTAGGGAGAGGGGAGCTGTTTTTT. Translating it yields CASSLGRGELFF.

This clonotype came up a few times. V gene TRBV12-3 or TRBV12-4 combines with J gene TRBJ2-2, with 9 bases matching TRBD1. The CDR3 totals 14 residues. J gave up 6 bases and V 1 base, and 0 bases lay outside the gene matches. CDR3 sequence reads: CASSLGQGAGELFF. The CDR3 nucleotides read TGTGCCAGCAGTTTAGGACAGGGGGCCGGGGAGCTGTTTTTT.

This clonotype was seen a handful of times. This sequence joins TRBV4-3 and TRBJ2-2, with D perhaps assigned TRBD1 or TRBD2 (5 bases each). V lost 1 base and J lost 4, with 13 bases in between. Germline CDR1 is LGHNA and CDR2 is YSLEER. The CDR3 runs to 16 residues. Here the CDR3 reads CASSQAQGASTGELFF. The CDR3 region has the DNA TGCGCCAGCAGCCAAGCCCAGGGAGCCTCCACCGGGGAGCTGTTTTTT.

The chain uses TRBV5-1 and TRBJ1-1; the D gene is possibly TRBD1 (5 bases). The CDR3 has 14 amino acids. CDR1 is SGHRS, CDR2 YFSETQ, per germline. V lost 2 bases to trimming and J lost 5 bases, with 13 bases between them. The CDR3 sequence: CASSFDSGGTEAFF. CDR3 bases: TGCGCCAGCAGCTTTGACAGTGGCGGGACTGAAGCTTTCTTT.

This clonotype was observed a few times. The chain combines TRBV5-1 with TRBJ2-3; TRBD2 might be the D (6 bases). CDR3 length equals 21 residues. Trimming cost V 4 bases and J 0 bases, with 30 bases left between them. CDR1 and CDR2 (germline): SGHRS, YFSETQ. CDR3 nucleotide sequence: TGCGCCAGCAGCCGGAGGGTTTGGGCAGGCCCCCTCCAACCTAGCACAGATACGCAGTATTTT. This gives the protein CASSRRVWAGPLQPSTDTQYF.

The V gene is TRBV4-2, the J gene TRBJ1-1; 7 bases map to TRBD1. V dropped 3 bases and J dropped 4; count of bases not matched to a gene: 8. This CDR3 spans 15 amino acids. In germline, CDR1 is LGHNA, CDR2 YNFKEQ. The CDR3 loop reads CASSQSRGSGTEAFF. The CDR3 nucleotides are TGTGCCAGCAGCCAGAGCAGGGGGTCAGGCACTGAAGCTTTCTTT.

As for this clonotype: At one end the junction does not follow the germline gene, possibly because of a read error. The chain employs TRBV19 and TRBJ2-1, with D perhaps matching TRBD2 (5 bases). This CDR3 has 13 residues. CDR1 is LNHDA and CDR2 is SQIVND in the germline V gene (reference sequence). CDR3 loop: CASSIASYSEQFF. CDR3 nucleotide sequence: TGTGCCAGTAGTATCGCTAGCTACAGTGAGCAGTTCTTC.

V is TRBV20-1 and J is TRBJ2-2, with 7 positions matching TRBD2. CDR3 size: 13 residues. Germline-derived CDR1 and CDR2 are DFQATT and SNEGSKA (reference sequence). The J segment lost 0 bases and the V segment lost 6 bases, leaving 1 base of the junction unmatched. CDR3 sequence reads: CSALAANTGELFF. CDR3 bases: TGCAGTGCGCTAGCGGCGAACACCGGGGAGCTGTTTTTT.

CDR3 sequence: CASSQVYLAGGPYQETQYF. The CDR3 DNA is TGCGCCAGCAGCCAAGTGTACCTAGCGGGGGGCCCCTACCAAGAGACCCAGTACTTC. The chain combines TRBV4-1 with TRBJ2-5; 11 bases line up with TRBD2. The CDR3 is 19 residues long. The germline gives CDR1 MGHRA, CDR2 YSYEKL. V shed 1 base and J 0 bases; nucleotides not matched to a gene: 10.

CDR3 in DNA: TGTGCCAGCAGCGCAGGGCAGCGCTATGGCTACACCTTC. Translating it yields CASSAGQRYGYTF. J is TRBJ1-2 and V is TRBV5-5; tentative D call: TRBD1 (5 bases). The germline CDR1 and CDR2 sequences are SGHKS and YYEKEE (reference sequence). V was shortened by 4 bases and J by 4 bases, with 11 bases between the two germline ends. The CDR3 length is 13 residues.

A few counts support this clonotype. CDR3 protein: CATNPLSSSGRLRGQFF. The DNA for the CDR3 is TGTGCCACCAACCCACTCAGTAGCTCCGGGAGGCTACGTGGGCAGTTCTTC. The chain recombines TRBV19 with TRBJ2-1; 7 nucleotides align to TRBD2. From germline, CDR1 is LNHDA and CDR2 SQIVND (reference sequence). The CDR3 consists of 17 residues. V lost 10 bases and J lost 12; bases outside the gene matches: 27. The full variable domain, completed using reference TRBV19 and TRBJ2-1, is DGGITQSPKYLFRKEGQNVTLSCEQNLNHDAMYWYRQDPGQGLRLIYYSQIVNDFQKGDIAEGYSVSREKKESFPLTVTSAQKNPTAFYLCATNPLSSSGRLRGQFFGPGTRLTVL.

This clonotype was seen a few times. V usage is TRBV5-1 and J usage is TRBJ2-1; D is ambiguous. Trimming removed 4 bases at V and 6 bases at J, with 11 bases between. This CDR3 contains 13 residues. Per the germline V gene, CDR1 is SGHRS and CDR2 is YFSETQ. The CDR3 protein is CASSRVGGNEQFF. The DNA of the CDR3 is TGCGCCAGCAGCAGGGTTGGCGGCAATGAGCAGTTCTTC.

This clonotype was observed a few times. This chain joins TRBV12-3 or TRBV12-4 and TRBJ2-7; possible D gene TRBD1, 6 bases. V lost 6 bases and J lost 3, with 18 bases in between. This CDR3 is built from 15 residues. The CDR3 region is CASSQQPTGYYEQYF. The CDR3 DNA follows: TGTGCCAGCAGCCAACAGCCGACAGGTTACTACGAGCAGTACTTC.

The rearrangement joins TRBV7-7 to TRBJ2-5, with unresolved D. The CDR3 has 12 amino acids. Germline CDR1 is SSHAT and CDR2 is FNYEAQ (reference sequence). V shed 5 bases and J shed 5 bases, with 9 bases lying between them. The CDR3 nucleotides are TGTGCCAGCAGCCGCGGAAGGGAGACCCAGTACTTC. Its translation is CASSRGRETQYF.

The chain links TRBV10-3 to TRBJ2-3; TRBD2 agrees at 10 bases. Germline values: CDR1 ENHRY, CDR2 SYGVKD. V was pared by 10 bases and J by 1 base, with 2 bases of the junction left unmatched. This CDR3 contains 13 residues. The CDR3 nucleotides are TGTGCCACCGGACTAGCGGGCACAGATACGCAGTATTTT. Translating gives CATGLAGTDTQYF.

The CDR3 nucleotides are TGCGCCAGCAGCCCAGGCCTTAACAGGGTTGGTCAGTACTTC. This translates into CASSPGLNRVGQYF. The chain is built from TRBV5-1 and TRBJ2-4; a weak D match, TRBD1 (6 bases). Trimming left V 4 bases short and J 12 bases short, with 20 bases between. This CDR3 has 14 residues. The germline V gene encodes CDR1 SGHRS and CDR2 YFSETQ.

This clonotype was detected a few times. V is TRBV9 and J is TRBJ2-1; unclear D gene. Germline V gives CDR1 SGDLS, CDR2 YYNGEE. This CDR3 has 16 residues. V was clipped by 0 bases and J by 0 bases, with 10 bases between them. The CDR3 nucleotides read TGTGCCAGCAGCGTAGTGCAATCCGGCTCCTACAATGAGCAGTTCTTC. Residues: CASSVVQSGSYNEQFF.